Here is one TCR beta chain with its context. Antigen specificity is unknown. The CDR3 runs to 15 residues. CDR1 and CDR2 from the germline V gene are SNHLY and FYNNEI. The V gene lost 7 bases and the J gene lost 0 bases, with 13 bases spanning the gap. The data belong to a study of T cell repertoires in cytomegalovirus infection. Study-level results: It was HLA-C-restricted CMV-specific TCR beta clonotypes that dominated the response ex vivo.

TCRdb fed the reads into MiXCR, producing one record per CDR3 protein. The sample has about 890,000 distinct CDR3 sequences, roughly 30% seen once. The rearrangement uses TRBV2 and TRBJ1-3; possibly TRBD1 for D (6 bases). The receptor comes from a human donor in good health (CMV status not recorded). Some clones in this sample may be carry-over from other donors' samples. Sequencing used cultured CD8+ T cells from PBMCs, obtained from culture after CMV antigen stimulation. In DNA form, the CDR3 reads TGTGCCAGCACCCCCGGGACACGCTCTGGAAACACCATATATTTT. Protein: CASTPGTRSGNTIYF. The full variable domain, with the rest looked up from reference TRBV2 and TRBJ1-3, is EPEVTQTPSHQVTQMGQEVILRCVPISNHLYFYWYRQILGQKVEFLVSFYNNEISEKSEIFDDQFSVERPDGSNFTLKIRSTKLEDSAMYFCASTPGTRSGNTIYFGEGSWLTVV.